Below are 16 T cell receptor beta chains sequenced from a single sample in a study of OX40 agonist ivuxolimab in advanced cancers. Clones were sequenced by immunoSEQ multiplex PCR, and TCRdb holds only the in-frame ones, with some missing. The sample carries some 100,000 clones, 84% recorded once. The sample in question was CD4+ or CD8+ T cells sorted from blood, obtained in a trial of the OX40 agonist ivuxolimab. The source of these receptors is an adult with an advanced solid tumor such as melanoma, head and neck, liver or kidney cancer.

The count of this clone is one. The chain links TRBV7-3 to TRBJ2-2; D may correspond to TRBD1 or TRBD2 (6 bases each). This CDR3 is 16 amino acids long. CDR1 and CDR2 from the germline V gene are SGHTA and FQGTGA. V lost 6 bases to trimming and J lost 0 bases, with 14 bases between them. CDR3: CASSSGGRANTGELFF. In nucleotides, the CDR3 is TGTGCCAGCAGTTCCGGGGGCAGGGCGAACACCGGGGAGCTGTTTTTT.

V gene TRBV7-3 combines with J gene TRBJ1-1, with a possible D match to TRBD1 (5 bases). Trimming left V 8 bases short and J 5 bases short, with 15 bases between. The germline gives CDR1 SGHTA, CDR2 FQGTGA. The CDR3 runs 13 residues. CDR3 region: CASLQGLGTEAFF. The CDR3 DNA reads TGTGCCAGCCTTCAGGGTCTCGGTACTGAAGCTTTCTTT.

The chain recombines TRBV5-1 with TRBJ1-2, with 8 bases identical to TRBD1. The CDR3 has 15 residues. With V trimmed by 0 bases and J by 2 bases, 3 bases remained unmatched. CDR1 SGHRS and CDR2 YFSETQ come from the germline V gene. CDR3 sequence reads: CASSLDGQGNYGYTF. Here the CDR3 DNA reads TGCGCCAGCAGCTTGGATGGACAGGGAAACTATGGCTACACCTTC.

This clone came up a few times. The J gene is TRBJ1-2, the V gene TRBV5-1, with D unresolved. The germline CDR1 and CDR2 sequences are SGHRS and YFSETQ. Trimming took 0 bases from V and 7 from J, leaving 7 bases between them. This CDR3 is built from 12 residues. The DNA for the CDR3 is TGCGCCAGCAGCTTGGCGGACGGTGGCTACACCTTC. Its protein is CASSLADGGYTF. Complete variable domain (other parts from reference TRBV5-1 and TRBJ1-2): KAGVTQTPRYLIKTRGQQVTLSCSPISGHRSVSWYQQTPGQGLQFLFEYFSETQRNKGNFPGRFSGRQFSNSRSEMNVSTLELGDSALYLCASSLADGGYTFGSGTRLTVV.

This clone was counted between two and nine times. V gene TRBV5-1 combines with J gene TRBJ2-7; 9 bases agree with TRBD1. The CDR3 is 13 residues long. The V gene's germline CDR1 is SGHRS and CDR2 YFSETQ. After removal of 3 bases from V and 6 bases from J, the junction contained 4 bases not matched to a gene. CDR3 residues: CASSSTGGSEQYF. In DNA form, the CDR3 reads TGCGCCAGCAGCTCCACAGGGGGCTCCGAGCAGTACTTC.

The gene calls are TRBV7-2 and TRBJ2-7, with 9 nucleotides matching TRBD1. Germline assignment: CDR1 SGHTA and CDR2 FQGNSA. This CDR3 spans 15 amino acids. V was clipped by 1 base and J by 5 bases; unmatched bases: 6. CDR3 amino acids: CASSLVGDRADEQYV. CDR3 nucleotide sequence: TGTGCCAGCAGCTTAGTGGGGGACAGGGCGGACGAGCAGTACGTC.

This chain connects TRBV7-3 to TRBJ2-3; unclear D gene. The V and J ends lost 5 bases and 0 bases respectively, with 9 bases between them. This CDR3 comprises 14 residues. Germline V CDR1 and CDR2: SGHTA, FQGTGA. The CDR3 loop reads CASSTSSSTDTQYF. CDR3 coding DNA: TGTGCCAGCAGCACTTCTTCTAGCACAGATACGCAGTATTTT.

This clone was detected only once. This chain links TRBV6-4 with TRBJ2-1, with 9 bases identical to TRBD2. CDR3 length: 17 residues. Trimming took 2 bases from V and 0 from J; bases not matched to a gene: 5. Germline CDR1 is MRHNA and CDR2 is SNTAGT. The CDR3 here is CASSDGGSGGSYNEQFF. The CDR3 region has the DNA TGTGCCAGCAGTGACGGTGGTAGCGGGGGCTCCTACAATGAGCAGTTCTTC.

This chain connects TRBV10-3 to TRBJ2-1; 12 bases agree with TRBD2. Germline CDR1 and CDR2: ENHRY and SYGVKD. With 5 bases clipped from V and 8 bases from J, the junction kept 4 bases outside the gene matches. The CDR3 is 14 amino acids. The CDR3 DNA is TGTGCCATCAGTCTGACTAGCGGGGGTGATGAGCAGTTCTTC. Translating it yields CAISLTSGGDEQFF.

This chain connects TRBV7-2 to TRBJ2-3; TRBD2 matches at 11 bases. The CDR3 extends over 16 amino acids. The V segment lost 5 bases and the J segment 0 bases; nucleotides outside the gene matches: 4. CDR1 is SGHTA, CDR2 FQGNSA, per germline. CDR3 in DNA: TGTGCCAGCAGCGTTACTAGCGGGAGAAGCACAGATACGCAGTATTTT. This gives the protein CASSVTSGRSTDTQYF.

The V and J genes are TRBV4-3 and TRBJ1-6; D is uncertain. Trimming took off 2 bases at V and 7 bases at J, with 12 bases between the two ends. The germline V gene has CDR1 LGHNA and CDR2 YSLEER. The CDR3 spans 15 residues. CDR3 protein: CASSQFPEANSPLHF. CDR3 coding DNA: TGCGCCAGCAGCCAATTCCCGGAAGCCAATTCACCCCTCCACTTT.

This clone was counted between two and nine times. The chain couples TRBV5-4 to TRBJ1-5, with unresolved D. Trimming took off 0 bases at V and 0 bases at J, with 10 bases between the two ends. Germline V CDR1 and CDR2: SGHNT, YYREEE (reference sequence). The length of the CDR3 is 16 residues. CDR3 in DNA: TGTGCCAGCAGCTTGGAAGGGTTATTTAGCAATCAGCCCCAGCATTTT. Translation: CASSLEGLFSNQPQHF.

The chain combines TRBV12-2 with TRBJ2-5; TRBD1, as called in the table, went unchecked against the DNA. TRBV12-2 is annotated as a pseudogene. CDR3 length: 19 amino acids. CDR3 in amino acids: CASRLAWQGQGFCQETQYF. DNA of the CDR3: TGTGCAAGTCGCTTAGCGTGGCAGGGCCAGGGTTTTTGCCAAGAGACCCAGTACTTC.

The gene calls are TRBV5-1 and TRBJ1-2; 9 nucleotides agree with TRBD1. With V trimmed by 4 bases and J by 3 bases, 4 bases remained unmatched. Germline V CDR1 and CDR2: SGHRS, YFSETQ. The length of the CDR3 is 14 residues. CDR3 sequence (DNA): TGCGCCAGCAGCCGGACAGGGGAGGACTATGGCTACACCTTC. Translation gives CASSRTGEDYGYTF.

This sequence joins TRBV19 and TRBJ2-5; the match to TRBD1 covers 11 bases. Trimming took 6 bases from V and 5 from J; bases not matched to a gene: 2. CDR3 length equals 13 residues. The germline CDR1 and CDR2 sequences are LNHDA and SQIVND (reference sequence). The CDR3 coding sequence is TGTGCCAGTAGGGACAGGGGGCGTGAGACCCAGTACTTC. Translation gives CASRDRGRETQYF. Combining the CDR3 with reference TRBV19 and TRBJ2-5 gives the whole variable domain DGGITQSPKYLFRKEGQNVTLSCEQNLNHDAMYWYRQDPGQGLRLIYYSQIVNDFQKGDIAEGYSVSREKKESFPLTVTSAQKNPTAFYLCASRDRGRETQYFGPGTRLLVL.

J is TRBJ2-2 and V is TRBV11-3; a possible D gene is TRBD1 (6 bases). The ends were cut back, 5 bases at V and 1 base at J, with 11 bases in the middle. The CDR3 spans 15 residues. Germline V gene sequence: CDR1 SGHNT, CDR2 YENEEA. As DNA, the CDR3 is TGTGCCAGCAGCCACGGACAGCTGAACACCGGGGAGCTGTTTTTT. Translating it yields CASSHGQLNTGELFF.